Presented here are 26 T cell receptor beta chains from one specimen sequenced in a study of shared clonotypes between healthy human individuals. Terminally differentiated effector memory CD45RA+ cells were excluded from the naive CD8 cells, which were CD45RO-negative and positively selected for CCR7. Method: immunoSEQ multiplex PCR; TCRdb's copy keeps in-frame clones and lacks some. The table shows around 600,000 clones, with 98% occurring only once. Sequencing input: naive CD8+ T cells sorted from blood. These receptor sequences come from a man aged 25 to 40 in good health.

V and J are TRBV29-1 and TRBJ2-1; D gene unclear. The length of the CDR3 is 12 residues. Germline lookup yields CDR1 SQVTM and CDR2 ANQGSEA. CDR3 region: CGTEFFYNEQFF. The CDR3 nucleotides are TGCGGAACGGAGTTTTTCTACAATGAGCAGTTCTTC.

The chain joins TRBV7-9 to TRBJ2-1; D remains ambiguous. This CDR3 region has 12 residues. V lost 5 bases, J lost 6 bases, and 8 bases lay in between. In germline, CDR1 is SEHNR, CDR2 FQNEAQ (reference sequence). CDR3 residues: CASSALGNEQFF. The CDR3 bases are TGTGCCAGCAGCGCTCTAGGCAATGAGCAGTTCTTC. The full variable domain, completed using reference TRBV7-9 and TRBJ2-1, is DTGVSQNPRHKITKRGQNVTFRCDPISEHNRLYWYRQTLGQGPEFLTYFQNEAQLEKSRLLSDRFSAERPKGSFSTLEIQRTEQGDSAMYLCASSALGNEQFFGPGTRLTVL.

The chain uses TRBV6-6 and TRBJ2-5, with D hard to call. V shed 0 bases and J shed 3 bases, with 8 bases lying between them. The CDR3 contains 14 residues. The germline V gene has CDR1 MNHNY and CDR2 SVGAGI (reference sequence). Written as DNA, the CDR3 is TGTGCCAGCAGTTACTCGAGCCGAAAAGAGACCCAGTACTTC. It yields the protein CASSYSSRKETQYF.

This clone was detected once. The gene calls are TRBV7-9 and TRBJ2-2; 9 bases agree with TRBD2. Germline V gene lookup returns CDR1 SEHNR and CDR2 FQNEAQ (reference sequence). The CDR3 sequence is 17 residues long. V lost 5 bases, J lost 6 bases, and 13 bases stayed unmatched. CDR3 in amino acids: CASSPNIAGESAGELFF. In DNA form, the CDR3 reads TGTGCCAGCAGCCCCAATATAGCGGGAGAAAGCGCCGGGGAGCTGTTTTTT.

The genes are TRBV9 and TRBJ2-7, with 10 bases lining up with TRBD1. V lost 1 base and J lost 6; bases outside the gene matches: 16. The CDR3 loop spans 18 amino acids. In germline, CDR1 is SGDLS, CDR2 YYNGEE. This CDR3 is CASSVKPPGTGDGSEQYF. CDR3 nucleotide sequence: TGTGCCAGCAGCGTAAAACCGCCCGGGACAGGGGACGGCAGCGAGCAGTACTTC.

The chain links TRBV15 to TRBJ2-7, with 10 positions matching TRBD1. V dropped 2 bases and J dropped 2; count of bases not matched to a gene: 3. CDR3 length: 15 amino acids. Germline loops: CDR1 LNHNV, CDR2 YYDKDF (reference sequence). The CDR3 sequence: CATSRRDRGTYEQYF. CDR3 coding DNA: TGTGCCACCAGCAGACGGGACAGGGGCACCTACGAGCAGTACTTC. Together with reference TRBV15 and TRBJ2-7, the CDR3 gives the full variable domain: DAMVIQNPRYQVTQFGKPVTLSCSQTLNHNVMYWYQQKSSQAPKLLFHYYDKDFNNEADTPDNFQSRRPNTSFCFLDIRSPGLGDTAMYLCATSRRDRGTYEQYFGPGTRLTVT.

J is TRBJ2-1 and V is TRBV2, with 7 bases matching TRBD2. V was clipped by 8 bases and J by 3 bases; unmatched bases: 7. Germline assignment: CDR1 SNHLY and CDR2 FYNNEI. This CDR3 spans 14 amino acids. The CDR3 DNA is TGTGCCAGCCTCGGGGGGAGGCTCTACAATGAGCAGTTCTTC. Its protein is CASLGGRLYNEQFF.

This clone has only one observation. This chain uses TRBV27 with TRBJ2-7; TRBD1 agrees at 9 bases. The CDR3 is 14 residues long. J gave up 5 bases and V 3 bases, and 5 bases lay outside the gene matches. Germline V gives CDR1 MNHEY, CDR2 SMNVEV (reference sequence). The CDR3 DNA reads as TGTGCCAGCAGTTTGGGGGGACAGGGAGACGAGCAGTACTTC. Protein sequence: CASSLGGQGDEQYF.

The rearrangement links TRBV6-1 to TRBJ1-2; possibly TRBD1 for D (6 bases). V lost 8 bases and J 4 bases, leaving 11 bases between the germline ends. Per germline, CDR1 MNHNS and CDR2 SASEGT. The CDR3 has 12 residues. The CDR3 region is CASDGQIYGYTF. In DNA, the CDR3 is TGTGCCAGCGACGGACAGATCTATGGCTACACCTTC.

The chain links TRBV9 to TRBJ2-2; D gene unclear. CDR3 length equals 14 residues. In germline, CDR1 is SGDLS, CDR2 YYNGEE. Trimming left V 4 bases short and J 0 bases short, with 7 bases between. CDR3 residues: CASSPDPNTGELFF. CDR3 sequence (DNA): TGTGCCAGCAGCCCAGACCCGAACACCGGGGAGCTGTTTTTT.

The rearrangement joins TRBV9 to TRBJ1-1, with D possibly TRBD1 on 5 matching bases. This CDR3 is 16 amino acids long. Trimming stripped 4 bases from V and 0 bases from J, with 16 bases between. The germline V gene has CDR1 SGDLS and CDR2 YYNGEE. The CDR3 region is CASSPAWGNLNTEAFF. The DNA of the CDR3 is TGTGCCAGCAGCCCCGCTTGGGGGAACTTGAACACTGAAGCTTTCTTT.

The rearrangement uses TRBV7-9 and TRBJ2-3; 7 bases agree with TRBD1. Germline assignment: CDR1 SEHNR and CDR2 FQNEAQ (reference sequence). The CDR3 consists of 16 residues. The V segment lost 4 bases and the J segment 0 bases; nucleotides outside the gene matches: 7. This chain's CDR3 is CASSSQGQYSTDTQYF. CDR3 nucleotides: TGTGCCAGCAGCTCCCAGGGACAGTATAGCACAGATACGCAGTATTTT.

The V and J genes are TRBV27 and TRBJ1-2; D is unclear. V lost 4 bases to trimming and J lost 0 bases, with 3 bases between them. The germline V gene has CDR1 MNHEY and CDR2 SMNVEV (reference sequence). This CDR3 is built from 12 residues. CDR3 sequence: CASSWTNYGYTF. For the CDR3, the DNA is TGTGCCAGCAGTTGGACTAACTATGGCTACACCTTC.

The J gene is TRBJ2-3, the V gene TRBV6-6, with D maybe TRBD1 (6 bases). V gave up 4 bases and J gave up 0 bases, with 8 bases separating them. The CDR3 length is 14 residues. Per the germline V gene, CDR1 is MNHNY and CDR2 is SVGAGI (reference sequence). The CDR3 sequence is CASSLDRSTDTQYF. For the CDR3, the DNA is TGTGCCAGCAGTTTGGACAGAAGCACAGATACGCAGTATTTT.

This chain links TRBV28 with TRBJ2-7; 12 nucleotides agree with TRBD2. Germline loops: CDR1 MDHEN, CDR2 SYDVKM. The CDR3 runs 16 residues. The V gene end was trimmed by 5 bases and the J gene end by 1 base; junction bases not matched to a gene: 6. The CDR3 DNA reads TGTGCCAGCAGTCCACTGACTAGCGGGAGTTCCTACGAGCAGTACTTC. Its translation is CASSPLTSGSSYEQYF.

V is TRBV11-2 and J is TRBJ2-1; 12 bases match TRBD2. CDR1 SGHAT and CDR2 FQNNGV come from the germline V gene. This CDR3 is 17 amino acids long. The V and J ends lost 5 bases and 7 bases, in that order; junction bases with no gene match: 12. The CDR3 spells CASSTGLAGPLNNEQFF. CDR3 in DNA: TGTGCCAGCAGCACAGGACTAGCGGGACCTCTCAATAATGAGCAGTTCTTC.

The chain is built from TRBV9 and TRBJ1-4, with TRBD1 matching 11 bases. V shed 3 bases and J 6 bases; nucleotides not matched to a gene: 10. CDR1 is SGDLS, CDR2 YYNGEE, per germline. The CDR3 covers 17 residues. CDR3 residues: CASSAGTGGLRDEKLFF. The CDR3 coding sequence is TGTGCCAGCAGCGCCGGGACAGGGGGTTTACGAGATGAAAAACTGTTTTTT.

The chain employs TRBV7-7 and TRBJ2-7; possible D gene TRBD1, 5 bases. V dropped 5 bases and J dropped 5 bases, with 22 bases sitting between them. The germline CDR1 and CDR2 sequences are SSHAT and FNYEAQ (reference sequence). This CDR3 region has 16 residues. The CDR3 sequence is CASSPHLQGLGNEQYF. The DNA of the CDR3 is TGTGCCAGCAGCCCACACCTGCAGGGTCTGGGCAACGAGCAGTACTTC.

V is TRBV10-2 and J is TRBJ2-7; no firm D call. This CDR3 region has 12 residues. CDR1 WSHSY and CDR2 SAAADI come from the germline V gene. Trimming pared 5 bases from V and 6 bases from J, leaving 11 bases between. Here the CDR3 reads CASSPNSLEQYF. The CDR3 DNA sequence: TGCGCCAGCAGTCCGAACAGCCTCGAGCAGTACTTC.

Here the CDR3 reads CASSWKGQGLDGYTF. The CDR3 nucleotides read TGTGCCAGCAGCTGGAAGGGACAGGGGCTAGATGGCTACACCTTC. This chain uses TRBV5-4 with TRBJ1-2, with 10 bases matching TRBD1. V shed 3 bases and J 6 bases; nucleotides not matched to a gene: 8. The CDR3 consists of 15 residues. Germline V gene sequence: CDR1 SGHNT, CDR2 YYREEE (reference sequence). Drawing the rest from reference TRBV5-4 and TRBJ1-2, the complete variable domain is ETGVTQSPTHLIKTRGQQVTLRCSSQSGHNTVSWYQQALGQGPQFIFQYYREEENGRGNFPPRFSGLQFPNYSSELNVNALELDDSALYLCASSWKGQGLDGYTFGSGTRLTVV.

This clone appeared once. V is TRBV4-2 and J is TRBJ2-1; 7 positions match TRBD2. The CDR3 extends over 12 amino acids. Germline trimming cut 4 bases from V and 9 bases from J; bases unmatched to any gene: 3. Germline V gene sequence: CDR1 LGHNA, CDR2 YNFKEQ. CDR3 nucleotides: TGTGCCAGCAGCCCGGGGGGTGCTGAGCAGTTCTTC. As protein: CASSPGGAEQFF.

This chain uses TRBV7-2 with TRBJ2-7; D is uncertain. Germline assignment: CDR1 SGHTA and CDR2 FQGNSA. V dropped 5 bases and J dropped 5 bases, with 10 bases sitting between them. CDR3 length: 12 residues. CDR3 loop: CASSPNPNEQYF. Written as DNA, the CDR3 is TGTGCCAGCAGCCCGAACCCCAACGAGCAGTACTTC.

The chain links TRBV27 to TRBJ2-1, with 10 bases fitting TRBD2. The V segment lost 6 bases and the J segment 4 bases; nucleotides outside the gene matches: 6. CDR1 MNHEY and CDR2 SMNVEV come from the germline V gene (reference sequence). The CDR3 has 15 residues. CDR3 bases: TGTGCCAGCAGACAAGGACTAGCGGAATACAATGAGCAGTTCTTC. It codes for CASRQGLAEYNEQFF.

With respect to this clone: Other DNA variants within this sample encode the same CDR3. The chain uses TRBV27 and TRBJ2-1; 11 nucleotides match TRBD2. The junction had 0 bases not matched to a gene; V was cut back by 2 bases and J by 3 bases. This CDR3 spans 15 amino acids. The germline V gene has CDR1 MNHEY and CDR2 SMNVEV (reference sequence). The CDR3 bases are TGTGCCAGCAGTTTAGGACTAGCGGGCTACAATGAGCAGTTCTTC. It is translated as CASSLGLAGYNEQFF.

The rearrangement joins TRBV27 to TRBJ2-3, with a possible D match to TRBD1 (5 bases). Germline values: CDR1 MNHEY, CDR2 SMNVEV (reference sequence). The CDR3 consists of 17 residues. V was pared by 3 bases and J by 4 bases, with 20 bases between. Written as DNA, the CDR3 is TGTGCCAGCAGTTTGTCCGGTGTGCGCACAGGCGCAGATACGCAGTATTTT. As protein: CASSLSGVRTGADTQYF.

The chain uses TRBV7-8 and TRBJ2-7; D call uncertain. V lost 7 bases to trimming and J lost 5 bases, with 21 bases between them. CDR3 length equals 15 residues. CDR1 is SGHVS, CDR2 FQNEAQ, per germline. As DNA, the CDR3 is TGTGCCAGCACCCCACCGCTAGGGAAGTCCAACGAGCAGTACTTC. Its protein product is CASTPPLGKSNEQYF.